This entry describes one TCR beta chain. Its specificity is not known. V dropped 3 bases and J dropped 5 bases, with 23 bases sitting between them. In germline, CDR1 is LNHDA, CDR2 SQIVND (reference sequence). CDR3 length: 17 residues. These data come from a study of OX40 agonist ivuxolimab in advanced cancers. Study details: From roughly 20 to 79 years was the age range, with a mean of roughly 64 years, and over 80% were male.

Overall study results and limits: Doses of 0.1 to 3.0 mg/kg were accompanied by clonal expansion of CD4+ and CD8+ blood T cells by week 6.

Some clones are missing from TCRdb's copy, which holds only in-frame ones; the method was immunoSEQ multiplex PCR. Among 45,000 or so clones listed, approximately 86% were seen once. Sequencing was performed on CD4+ or CD8+ T cells sorted from blood, taken in a trial of the OX40 agonist ivuxolimab. The receptor's source is an adult with an advanced solid tumor such as melanoma, head and neck, liver or kidney cancer. The rearrangement links TRBV19 to TRBJ2-7, with D tentatively TRBD2 (6 bases). The CDR3 loop reads CASSMSRFDRGTDEQYF. The CDR3 region has the DNA TGTGCCAGTAGTATGAGTCGCTTTGATCGGGGGACGGACGAGCAGTACTTC. Using reference TRBV19 and TRBJ2-7 for the parts outside the CDR3, the full variable domain is DGGITQSPKYLFRKEGQNVTLSCEQNLNHDAMYWYRQDPGQGLRLIYYSQIVNDFQKGDIAEGYSVSREKKESFPLTVTSAQKNPTAFYLCASSMSRFDRGTDEQYFGPGTRLTVT.